Listed below are T cell receptor beta chains from one sample, sequenced in a study of T-cell reconstitution after alpha-beta-depleted transplantation in children. TCRdb processed the PCR reads anew with MiXCR; each CDR3 protein has one entry. The sample holds 250,000 to 300,000 distinct CDR3 sequences, over 7% seen once. Sequences were derived from peripheral blood, sampled 360 days after TCRalphabeta/CD19-depleted stem cell transplant. These TCRs come from a female patient between 2 and 15 years old who had a stem cell transplant for Fanconi anemia, so the T cells may come from the graft donor. The CDR3 runs from the conserved cysteine through the conserved F or W. D genes are given only for firm matches. A row's size may be missing; if present it is once, few, many or a size class.

D: NA; V: TRBV15; size: NA; J: TRBJ1-2; CDR3: CATSSFQGYTF; DNA: TGTGCCACCAGCAGCTTCCAGGGCTACACCTTC
D: TRBD2; V: TRBV9; size: many; J: TRBJ2-3; CDR3: CASSVVSGGSTDTQYF; DNA: TGTGCCAGCAGCGTAGTTAGCGGGGGGTCCACAGATACGCAGTATTTT
D: NA; V: TRBV12-3/TRBV12-4; size: many; J: TRBJ1-5; CDR3: CASSLGHSNQPQHF; DNA: TGTGCCAGCAGTCTCGGACACAGCAATCAGCCCCAGCATTTT
D: NA; V: TRBV3-1; size: NA; J: TRBJ2-7; CDR3: CASSHQGLGYEQYF; DNA: TGTGCCAGCAGCCACCAGGGGCTAGGCTACGAGCAGTACTTC
D: NA; V: TRBV30; size: NA; J: TRBJ2-2; CDR3: CAWRFSGASTGELFF; DNA: TGTGCCTGGAGGTTTTCGGGAGCCAGCACCGGGGAGCTGTTTTTT
D: NA; V: TRBV19; size: many; J: TRBJ1-1; CDR3: CASSKEGGEAFF; DNA: TGTGCCAGCTCAAAGGAGGGGGGAGAAGCTTTCTTT
D: TRBD1; V: TRBV4-3; size: many; J: TRBJ2-1; CDR3: CASSQARTGGKNEQFF; DNA: TGCGCCAGCAGCCAAGCCCGGACAGGGGGCAAGAATGAGCAGTTCTTC
D: NA; V: TRBV28; size: few; J: TRBJ2-1; CDR3: CASSWVDTRNNEQFF; DNA: TGTGCCAGCAGCTGGGTGGACACCCGTAACAATGAGCAGTTCTTC
D: NA; V: TRBV6-1; size: many; J: TRBJ1-3; CDR3: CASTSRPYRTGNTIYF; DNA: TGTGCCAGCACCTCCCGTCCCTACAGGACTGGAAACACCATATATTTT
D: NA; V: TRBV15; size: many; J: TRBJ1-2; CDR3: CATSRVPYYGYTF; DNA: TGTGCCACCAGCAGAGTCCCTTACTATGGCTACACCTTC
D: NA; V: TRBV20-1; size: few; J: TRBJ1-2; CDR3: CSARGRLGNYGYTF; DNA: TGCAGTGCTAGGGGCAGGTTGGGAAACTATGGCTACACCTTC
D: NA; V: TRBV15; size: few; J: TRBJ2-7; CDR3: CATSRGTGGEQYF; DNA: TGTGCCACCAGCAGGGGGACTGGGGGCGAGCAGTACTTC
D: NA; V: TRBV3-1; size: many; J: TRBJ2-1; CDR3: CASSQDGGVSGTPKFF; DNA: TGTGCCAGCAGCCAAGACGGGGGTGTGAGCGGTACCCCAAAGTTCTTC
D: TRBD2; V: TRBV29-1; size: NA; J: TRBJ2-1; CDR3: CSSQPWTSGASYNEQFF; DNA: TGCAGCTCCCAACCCTGGACTAGCGGAGCCTCCTACAATGAGCAGTTCTTC
D: TRBD2; V: TRBV6-5; size: many; J: TRBJ2-3; CDR3: CASSRTSGANTDTQYF; DNA: TGTGCCAGCTCCCGGACTAGCGGGGCGAACACAGATACGCAGTATTTT
D: TRBD1; V: TRBV6-5; size: few; J: TRBJ1-1; CDR3: CASSYGTGVPNTEAFF; DNA: TGTGCCAGCAGTTACGGGACAGGGGTTCCTAACACTGAAGCTTTCTTT
D: NA; V: TRBV28; size: few; J: TRBJ2-5; CDR3: CASRNGGAGETQYF; DNA: TGTGCCAGCCGGAATGGGGGGGCCGGGGAGACCCAGTACTTC
D: NA; V: TRBV12-3/TRBV12-4; size: many; J: TRBJ2-2; CDR3: CASSLDPAGELFF; DNA: TGTGCCAGCAGTTTGGACCCTGCCGGGGAGCTGTTTTTT
D: NA; V: TRBV18; size: NA; J: TRBJ2-2; CDR3: CASSPISGGELFF; DNA: TGTGCCAGCTCACCGATCTCAGGGGGGGAGCTGTTTTTT
D: NA; V: TRBV20-1; size: NA; J: TRBJ1-1; CDR3: CSARGPANTEAFF; DNA: TGCAGTGCTAGAGGGCCAGCCAACACTGAAGCTTTCTTT
D: TRBD1; V: TRBV6-5; size: many; J: TRBJ1-5; CDR3: CASSRDRASQPQHF; DNA: TGTGCCAGCAGCAGGGACAGGGCCAGTCAGCCCCAGCATTTT
D: TRBD1; V: TRBV7-1; size: NA; J: TRBJ1-1; CDR3: CASSAEPLPSRDRGRDTEALF; DNA: TGTGCCAGCAGCGCAGAGCCACTCCCTTCCCGGGACAGGGGGCGAGACACTGAAGCTCTCTTT
D: NA; V: TRBV5-5; size: many; J: TRBJ2-1; CDR3: CASSPRLTVSYSYNEQFF; DNA: TGTGCCAGCAGCCCCCGACTGACAGTTTCTTACTCCTACAATGAGCAGTTCTTC
D: NA; V: TRBV20-1; size: few; J: TRBJ1-5; CDR3: CSATRGAGARQPQHF; DNA: TGCAGTGCAACAAGGGGGGCGGGGGCACGGCAGCCCCAGCATTTT
D: NA; V: TRBV20-1; size: few; J: TRBJ1-1; CDR3: CSARDPGRIAEAFF; DNA: TGCAGTGCTAGAGATCCGGGGAGGATCGCTGAAGCTTTCTTT
D: TRBD1; V: TRBV19; size: few; J: TRBJ2-5; CDR3: CASSTLRQGTETQYF; DNA: TGTGCCAGTAGTACGCTGAGACAGGGAACAGAGACCCAGTACTTC
D: TRBD2; V: TRBV7-9; size: NA; J: TRBJ2-7; CDR3: CASSHPGLGTSEQYF; DNA: TGTGCCAGCAGCCACCCGGGACTAGGGACTTCCGAGCAGTACTTC
D: NA; V: TRBV6-1; size: many; J: TRBJ1-1; CDR3: CASRPYMDLRAFF; DNA: TGTGCCAGCAGACCCTACATGGATTTAAGGGCTTTCTTT
D: NA; V: TRBV5-1; size: many; J: TRBJ2-1; CDR3: CASSVPSSYNEQFF; DNA: TGCGCCAGCAGCGTCCCCAGCTCCTACAATGAGCAGTTCTTC
D: NA; V: TRBV6-5; size: few; J: TRBJ1-2; CDR3: CASSYHRIAGNYGYTF; DNA: TGTGCCAGCAGTTACCATAGGATCGCAGGGAACTATGGCTACACCTTC
D: NA; V: TRBV5-1; size: few; J: TRBJ1-2; CDR3: CASSFNLQGDYGYTF; DNA: TGCGCCAGCAGCTTCAATTTACAGGGAGACTATGGCTACACCTTC
D: NA; V: TRBV5-1; size: many; J: TRBJ2-2; CDR3: CASSPGSHGYTGELFF; DNA: TGCGCCAGCAGCCCAGGGTCTCATGGGTACACCGGGGAGCTGTTTTTT
D: TRBD1; V: TRBV14; size: many; J: TRBJ2-1; CDR3: CASSQPGTGSYNEQFF; DNA: TGTGCCAGCAGCCAACCCGGGACAGGTTCCTACAATGAGCAGTTCTTC
D: NA; V: TRBV4-2; size: few; J: TRBJ2-5; CDR3: CASSRAGPEETQYF; DNA: TGTGCCAGCAGTCGCGCGGGGCCGGAAGAGACCCAGTACTTC
D: NA; V: TRBV11-2; size: NA; J: TRBJ1-6; CDR3: CASSLEPGKSSYNSPLHF; DNA: TGTGCCAGCAGCTTAGAACCGGGAAAGTCTTCCTATAATTCACCCCTCCACTTT
D: TRBD1; V: TRBV5-1; size: many; J: TRBJ2-2; CDR3: CASSPFGQGSGELFF; DNA: TGCGCCAGCAGCCCGTTCGGACAGGGGTCCGGGGAGCTGTTTTTT
D: NA; V: TRBV12-3/TRBV12-4; size: NA; J: TRBJ1-6; CDR3: CASSLFGQGNSPLHF; DNA: TGTGCCAGCAGTTTATTTGGGCAGGGTAATTCACCCCTCCACTTT
D: TRBD2; V: TRBV18; size: many; J: TRBJ2-3; CDR3: CASSSLAGDISTDTQYF; DNA: TGTGCCAGCTCATCTCTAGCGGGAGACATAAGCACAGATACGCAGTATTTT
D: NA; V: TRBV7-2; size: many; J: TRBJ2-2; CDR3: CASTLGGNTGELFF; DNA: TGTGCCAGCACCCTGGGGGGCAACACCGGGGAGCTGTTTTTT
D: NA; V: TRBV11-2; size: NA; J: TRBJ1-1; CDR3: CASSQTQGQGSMNTEAFF; DNA: TGTGCCAGCAGCCAGACTCAGGGCCAGGGCAGCATGAACACTGAAGCTTTCTTT
D: NA; V: TRBV6-1; size: many; J: TRBJ2-2; CDR3: CASSVLRQNTGELFF; DNA: TGTGCCAGCAGTGTGCTGAGACAGAACACCGGGGAGCTGTTTTTT
D: NA; V: TRBV27; size: many; J: TRBJ2-7; CDR3: CASQLGLGSYEQYF; DNA: TGTGCCAGCCAGTTGGGCCTCGGATCCTACGAGCAGTACTTC
D: NA; V: TRBV9; size: few; J: TRBJ2-2; CDR3: CASSVVVGGRTGELFF; DNA: TGTGCCAGCAGCGTAGTTGTTGGGGGCAGGACCGGGGAGCTGTTTTTT
D: NA; V: TRBV2; size: many; J: TRBJ2-7; CDR3: CAIAPSTGNVYEQYF; DNA: TGTGCCATTGCGCCTTCAACAGGGAATGTTTACGAGCAGTACTTC
D: NA; V: TRBV5-1; size: NA; J: TRBJ2-7; CDR3: CASNLGAGYEQYF; DNA: TGCGCCAGCAACCTAGGGGCGGGCTACGAGCAGTACTTC
D: NA; V: TRBV6-6; size: NA; J: TRBJ1-1; CDR3: CASSDRLATEAFF; DNA: TGTGCCAGCAGTGACCGACTTGCCACTGAAGCTTTCTTT